These T cell receptor beta chains were read from a single sample in a study of T cells in Graves' hyperthyroidism and ophthalmopathy. MiXCR, run by TCRdb on the multiplex PCR reads, gives a single entry per CDR3 protein. The sample lists hundreds of thousands of distinct CDR3 sequences, roughly 14% occurring once. The specimen sequenced was blood. These receptors originate from a man aged 18 to 35 with Graves' ophthalmopathy. Both conserved end residues are trimmed from each CDR3. Fields, in order: J gene, V gene, CDR3 protein.

TRBJ2-2,TRBV12-3/TRBV12-4,ASSPEANTGELF
TRBJ2-7,TRBV2,ASRMTPSYEQY
TRBJ2-7,TRBV7-2,ASSLAQWTGQTYEQY
TRBJ2-2,TRBV5-1,ASSLAFEGGELF
TRBJ2-3,TRBV27,ASSLSRGGGPTDTQY
TRBJ1-1,TRBV7-9,ASSFNRGGRTEAF
TRBJ2-7,TRBV4-1,ASSQLAEQEQY
TRBJ2-3,TRBV12-3/TRBV12-4,ASSLRGGVRTDTQY
TRBJ2-5,TRBV5-1,ASSLLTWGAQETQY
TRBJ1-6,TRBV7-9,ASSSIQGVNSPLH
TRBJ2-1,TRBV14,ASSLRTSGGYYNEQF
TRBJ1-4,TRBV11-3,ASSATTGGNEKLF
TRBJ2-7,TRBV4-2,ASSQVETDSYEQY
TRBJ2-5,TRBV11-2,ASSSIPGGPETQY
TRBJ2-2,TRBV20-1,SALLAANTGELF
TRBJ2-3,TRBV30,AWSPFSGGLEGDTQY
TRBJ2-2,TRBV5-5,ASARQGANTGELF
TRBJ2-3,TRBV6-2/TRBV6-3,ASRTRGPGDTQY
TRBJ2-7,TRBV7-9,ASSSGTGILEQY
TRBJ2-1,TRBV4-1,ASSHGQGAFEQF
TRBJ1-3,TRBV7-8,ASSLKLGGSISGNTIY
TRBJ1-5,TRBV11-2,ASSLGGGAGQPQH
TRBJ2-7,TRBV2,ASSEHGGGEQY
TRBJ2-7,TRBV6-1,ASRPAFVTYEQY
TRBJ1-5,TRBV2,ASSDDSNQPQH
TRBJ2-5,TRBV5-4,ASTLGSEELTTQY
TRBJ2-3,TRBV18,ASSPRRATDTQY
TRBJ2-6,TRBV6-2/TRBV6-3,ASSTRRSGANVLT
TRBJ1-5,TRBV20-1,SVPSLGTGGKPQH
TRBJ2-3,TRBV5-1,ASSLVWTSHTDTQY
TRBJ2-5,TRBV15,ATSPRGVGETQY
TRBJ2-1,TRBV27,ASSLSVLAGGLF
TRBJ2-1,TRBV6-1,ASSLDGTGSSYNEQF
TRBJ1-4,TRBV5-1,ASSLVGGATNEKLF
TRBJ1-4,TRBV24-1,ATSAGRIDNEKLF
TRBJ2-7,TRBV20-1,SARDRAESSYEQY
TRBJ2-7,TRBV9,ASSVYDNSYEQY
TRBJ2-1,TRBV7-2,ASSLVSGGSYNEQF
TRBJ2-7,TRBV5-1,ASSPGTGRYEQY
TRBJ2-7,TRBV4-1,ASSQRFGDRGYEQY
TRBJ2-3,TRBV6-5,ASSYETSGGITDTQY
TRBJ2-5,TRBV7-9,ASSFRGIEKETQY
TRBJ2-2,TRBV25-1,ASSPFLANTGELF
TRBJ2-7,TRBV18,ASSPSVKEQY
TRBJ1-4,TRBV30,AWSTGSTNEKLF
TRBJ1-4,TRBV30,AWSAPGVPRGEKLF
TRBJ2-1,TRBV6-1,ASSASGRTSYNEQF